The T cell receptor (beta chain) under discussion was sequenced for a study of beta chain features in type 1 diabetes. Study as a whole: What patients shared with healthy donors was a similar profile of age, gender and cell yields.

General observations from the study: Comparison showed that naive, central memory and Treg TCRB repertoires appeared more similar among patients than among healthy donors.

The isolated RNA, all of it, was reverse transcribed, so expressed TCRB transcripts were what got sequenced. Libraries were prepared by immunoSEQ multiplex PCR; TCRdb keeps only in-frame clonotypes and omits some of them. There are 310,000 or so clones in the sample; more than 9.5% occur only once, and approximately 0.016% lies in the top ten. Concerning this clone: The antigen remains unidentified.

The CDR3 runs to 20 residues. Averaging around 110 mL, one heparinised blood draw was given by each donor. The sample was naive CD4+ T cells from blood. The clonotype originates from a woman aged 25 to 39 in good health. V and J are TRBV21-1 and TRBJ2-1; TRBD2, the table's D call, was not compared with the DNA. TRBV21-1 is classified as a pseudogene. CDR3 nucleotides: TGTGCCAGCAGCAATCTACTCACGCCCCCTGGGACTAGCTCCTACAATGAGCAGTTCTTC. Residues: CASSNLLTPPGTSSYNEQFF.